Reported below is one T cell receptor (beta chain). Its target is unknown. The CDR3 contains 17 residues. Germline lookup yields CDR1 WNHNN and CDR2 SYGVQD (reference sequence). Trimming removed 0 bases from V and 2 bases from J; junction bases left unmatched: 2. The investigators amplified TCR beta CDR3 regions from RNA transcripts. RT-PCR in the first round (using the HTBI primer set) targeted the TCR CDR3. Using its own MiXCR run on the multiplex PCR reads, TCRdb lists one record per CDR3 protein. Of a few hundred thousand distinct CDR3 sequences listed, 15% are singletons. Graves' hyperthyroidism qualified as stable when ophthalmopathy did not progress within 18 months. PBMCs were derived from about 10 ml fresh peripheral blood. This specimen comes from a study of T cells in Graves' hyperthyroidism and ophthalmopathy. Study results and caveats: Prediction of ophthalmopathy progression came a median approximately 6 months pre-onset.

The sample was blood. This chain uses TRBV10-1 with TRBJ2-3; TRBD2 matches at 13 bases. The sequence was obtained from a woman aged 30 to 39 with Graves' hyperthyroidism. In nucleotides, the CDR3 is TGCGCCAGCAGTGAGTCCGGACTAGCGGGAGTCACAGATACGCAGTATTTT. Translating it yields CASSESGLAGVTDTQYF.